This T cell receptor beta chain is drawn from a study of low-dose radiotherapy and immunotherapy resistance in tumors. Background on the study: Per fraction, Cohort 2 was given 1 Gy every two weeks, accumulating a total of 13 Gy over 26 weeks. Intravenous cyclophosphamide 200 mg/m2 was given every two weeks, one day before radiation and immunotherapy.

The time point here: before trial treatment. Those eligible were patients bearing advanced solid tumors lacking tumor-infiltrating lymphocytes. Primers used for first-strand cDNA, a TRAV- and TRBV-specific set, covered both alpha and beta chains. Both a constant-region primer and a V-primer adapter served to amplify TCRs across about 20 PCR cycles. In vitro transcription amplified the mRNA that had been isolated. Using its own MiXCR run on the reads, TCRdb lists one record per CDR3 protein. Of about 89,000 distinct CDR3 sequences listed, more than 8.5% are singletons. This clonotype was detected many times. Germline V gene data show CDR1 as SGHAT and CDR2 as FQDESV (reference sequence). Trimming removed 2 bases from V and 2 bases from J, with 12 bases in between. The CDR3 spans 15 residues.

The rearrangement uses TRBV11-1 and TRBJ2-5, with D uncertain. This receptor was identified in a male donor with prostate cancer. The sequencing here drew on PBMCs, taken before treatment. CDR3 nucleotides: TGTGCCAGCAGCTTATCCACGACCCAGCAAGAGACCCAGTACTTC. Amino acid sequence: CASSLSTTQQETQYF. The complete variable domain, with remaining parts taken from reference TRBV11-1 and TRBJ2-5, reads EAEVAQSPRYKITEKSQAVAFWCDPISGHATLYWYRQILGQGPELLVQFQDESVVDDSQLPKDRFSAERLKGVDSTLKIQPAELGDSAMYLCASSLSTTQQETQYFGPGTRLLVL.